This T cell receptor beta chain came from a study of blood T cell repertoires in COVID-19. The method was immunoSEQ multiplex PCR; TCRdb's version includes in-frame clones alone and lacks a portion of them. Among roughly 250,000 clones, roughly 87% were seen once, and the ten largest hold about 6.3%. V dropped 4 bases and J dropped 6 bases, with 18 bases sitting between them. Germline V CDR1 and CDR2: SGHDT, YYEEEE. The CDR3 sequence is 15 residues long. The chain combines TRBV5-6 with TRBJ2-3; D unresolved. The TCR comes from a woman in her 30s with acute COVID-19. The sequenced material came from PBMCs or T cells enriched from blood (not recorded which). The CDR3 DNA is TGTGCCAGCAGCGCGTCCACGACTCCTCGGGATACGCAGTATTTT. It yields the protein CASSASTTPRDTQYF.